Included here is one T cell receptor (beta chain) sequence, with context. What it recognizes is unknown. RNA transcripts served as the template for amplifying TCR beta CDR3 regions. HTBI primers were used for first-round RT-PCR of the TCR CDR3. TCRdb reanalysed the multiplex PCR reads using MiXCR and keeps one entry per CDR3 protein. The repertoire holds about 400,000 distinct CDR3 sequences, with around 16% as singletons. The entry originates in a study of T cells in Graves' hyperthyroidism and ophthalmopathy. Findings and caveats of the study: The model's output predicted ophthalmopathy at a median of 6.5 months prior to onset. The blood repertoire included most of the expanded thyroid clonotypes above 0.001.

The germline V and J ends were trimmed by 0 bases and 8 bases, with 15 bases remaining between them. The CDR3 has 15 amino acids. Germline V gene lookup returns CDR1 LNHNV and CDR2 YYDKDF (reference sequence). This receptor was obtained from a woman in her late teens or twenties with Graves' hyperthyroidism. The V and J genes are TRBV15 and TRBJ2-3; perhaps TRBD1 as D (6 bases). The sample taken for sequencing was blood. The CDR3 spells CATSRDPNLGGTQYF. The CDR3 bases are TGTGCCACCAGCAGAGACCCAAACCTAGGGGGTACGCAGTATTTT.